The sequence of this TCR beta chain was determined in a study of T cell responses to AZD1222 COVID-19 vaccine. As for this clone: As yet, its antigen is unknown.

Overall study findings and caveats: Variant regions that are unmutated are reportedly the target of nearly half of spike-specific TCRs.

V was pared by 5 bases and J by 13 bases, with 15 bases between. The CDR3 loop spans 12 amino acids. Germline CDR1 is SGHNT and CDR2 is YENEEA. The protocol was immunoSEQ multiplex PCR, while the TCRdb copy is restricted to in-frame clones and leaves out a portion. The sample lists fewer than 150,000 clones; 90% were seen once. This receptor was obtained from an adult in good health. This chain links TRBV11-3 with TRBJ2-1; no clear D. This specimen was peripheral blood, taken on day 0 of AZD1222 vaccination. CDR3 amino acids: CASSRIPGRQFF. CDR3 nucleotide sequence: TGTGCCAGCAGCAGGATTCCGGGTCGACAGTTCTTC.